Presented here are 10 T cell receptor beta chains from one specimen sequenced in a study of T cell repertoires in cytomegalovirus infection. TCRdb redid the calling of the reads with MiXCR, one entry per CDR3 protein. The data show under 150,000 distinct CDR3 sequences, 8% to 9% seen once. What was sequenced was PBMCs. These receptors were collected from a human donor in good health (CMV status not recorded). Some clones in this sample may be carry-over from other donors' samples.

V usage is TRBV20-1 and J usage is TRBJ1-1; no clear D gene. Looked up from germline, CDR1 is DFQATT and CDR2 is SNEGSKA (reference sequence). CDR3 size: 11 residues. V lost 6 bases to trimming and J lost 3 bases, with 8 bases between them. CDR3 sequence: CSARRDTEAFF. The CDR3 nucleotides are TGCAGTGCGAGAAGGGACACTGAAGCTTTCTTT.

This clonotype was seen ten or more times. CDR3: CASKGGGLGYGYTF. CDR3 in DNA: TGTGCCAGCAAAGGCGGAGGGCTGGGCTATGGCTACACCTTC. V and J are TRBV2 and TRBJ1-2; D call uncertain. The ends were cut back, 7 bases at V and 4 bases at J, with 16 bases in the middle. Germline CDR1 is SNHLY and CDR2 is FYNNEI. The CDR3 sequence is 14 residues long.

This clonotype was seen at least ten times. The chain carries TRBV12-3 or TRBV12-4 and TRBJ1-2; TRBD1 matches at 7 bases. This CDR3 contains 14 residues. V lost 6 bases, J lost 8 bases, and 12 bases stayed unmatched. The CDR3 reads CASRRQGGQGGYTF. As DNA, the CDR3 is TGTGCCAGCAGGCGACAGGGCGGGCAGGGGGGCTACACCTTC.

This clonotype was seen many times. This chain uses TRBV7-2 with TRBJ1-1; 9 bases match TRBD1. The V gene end was trimmed by 5 bases and the J gene end by 4 bases; junction bases not matched to a gene: 8. This CDR3 contains 15 residues. Germline assignment: CDR1 SGHTA and CDR2 FQGNSA. CDR3 in DNA: TGTGCCAGCAGCCTCGCCGGGACAGGGTTCACTGAAGCTTTCTTT. This gives the protein CASSLAGTGFTEAFF.

This clonotype has ten or more counts. The chain recombines TRBV20-1 with TRBJ1-4; D perhaps matches TRBD1 (5 bases). CDR1 DFQATT and CDR2 SNEGSKA come from the germline V gene (reference sequence). V lost 4 bases and J 8 bases, leaving 14 bases between the germline ends. The CDR3 sequence is 13 residues long. CDR3: CSATGPRGEKLFF. CDR3 coding DNA: TGCAGTGCTACAGGACCACGGGGGGAAAAACTGTTTTTT.

This clonotype was seen repeatedly, ten times or more. The genes are TRBV5-5 and TRBJ2-6, with TRBD1 identical over 7 bases. Per germline, CDR1 SGHKS and CDR2 YYEKEE (reference sequence). The length of the CDR3 is 17 residues. V lost 3 bases, J lost 0 bases, and 6 bases stayed unmatched. In DNA, the CDR3 is TGTGCCAGCAGCTCCGGGACAGCTCCCTCTGGGGCCAACGTCCTGACTTTC. Translating it yields CASSSGTAPSGANVLTF.

This clonotype was observed many times. This sequence joins TRBV19 and TRBJ1-2; maybe TRBD1 (5 bases). Germline V gene lookup returns CDR1 LNHDA and CDR2 SQIVND (reference sequence). The CDR3 has 13 amino acids. The V and J ends lost 3 bases and 6 bases respectively, with 11 bases between them. The chain's CDR3 is CASSINRGNGYTF. As DNA, the CDR3 is TGTGCCAGTAGTATTAATCGGGGGAATGGCTACACCTTC.

This clonotype was counted ten times or more. J is TRBJ1-6 and V is TRBV7-9; D gene uncertain. Trimming removed 8 bases from V and 8 bases from J, with 13 bases in between. Per germline, CDR1 SEHNR and CDR2 FQNEAQ (reference sequence). The CDR3 runs 13 residues. The CDR3 reads CASRWSTDSPLHF. The DNA for the CDR3 is TGTGCCAGCCGGTGGTCGACCGATTCACCCCTCCACTTT. Combining the CDR3 with reference TRBV7-9 and TRBJ1-6 gives the whole variable domain DTGVSQNPRHKITKRGQNVTFRCDPISEHNRLYWYRQTLGQGPEFLTYFQNEAQLEKSRLLSDRFSAERPKGSFSTLEIQRTEQGDSAMYLCASRWSTDSPLHFGNGTRLTVT.

This clonotype was counted at least ten times. V usage is TRBV6-1 and J usage is TRBJ1-4; a weak D match, TRBD1 (6 bases). V lost 2 bases to trimming and J lost 8 bases, with 15 bases between them. The CDR3 runs to 15 residues. The germline V gene has CDR1 MNHNS and CDR2 SASEGT. CDR3 DNA: TGTGCCAGCAGTGAATCGGGACACCGCGGGGAAAAACTGTTTTTT. This gives the protein CASSESGHRGEKLFF.

This clonotype was recorded many times. The rearrangement uses TRBV20-1 and TRBJ2-3, with 8 nucleotides matching TRBD2. Trimming at V came to 5 bases and at J to 4 bases, leaving 11 bases not matched to a gene. CDR1 and CDR2 from the germline V gene are DFQATT and SNEGSKA (reference sequence). The CDR3 length is 15 residues. The CDR3 sequence: CSAAGAGGPADTQYF. CDR3 sequence (DNA): TGCAGTGCTGCCGGGGCGGGGGGCCCCGCAGATACGCAGTATTTT.